This TCR beta chain is drawn from a study of shared clonotypes between healthy human individuals. Study context: CD4 naive and memory got three plates each, CD8 naive two, CD8 memory one.

A word on this clone: Its antigen remains unidentified.

Findings and limits, study-wide: Clonotype sharing levels among donors were expected to vary with sequencing depth. A handful of donors shared approximately 5% of their naive CD4 clonotypes.

Trimming shortened V by 0 bases and J by 9 bases, and 10 bases separated the two germline ends. Germline lookup yields CDR1 SGDLS and CDR2 YYNGEE. The CDR3 contains 13 residues. Only CD45RO-negative cells positively selected for CCR7 counted as naive CD8 cells, so terminally differentiated effector memory CD45RA+ cells were excluded. Healthy and HIV-negative, the adult donors had no recent acute infections or vaccinations. Sequencing was performed with immunoSEQ multiplex PCR; in TCRdb, only in-frame clones are kept and a portion is missing. Among millions of clones listed, just over 90% were seen once.

This receptor was obtained from a man aged 18 to 29 in good health. Some clones in this sample may be carry-over from other donors' samples. The chain recombines TRBV9 with TRBJ2-1; TRBD2 is a possible D gene (6 bases). The sequenced sample was naive CD8+ T cells from PBMCs. The CDR3 DNA reads as TGTGCCAGCAGCGTAGTCGGGAGCGGTGAGCAGTTCTTC. It codes for CASSVVGSGEQFF.